A single sample is the source of the 27 T cell receptor beta chains below, sequenced in a study of T cells in Graves' hyperthyroidism and ophthalmopathy. The source material, RNA transcripts, was used to amplify TCR beta CDR3 regions. RT-PCR in the first round (using the HTBI primer set) targeted the TCR CDR3. One entry per CDR3 protein results from TCRdb running MiXCR on the multiplex PCR reads. The table includes approximately 870,000 distinct CDR3 sequences, around 39% detected once. The sequencing sample was made of blood. These receptors were obtained from a man aged 18 to 29 with Graves' hyperthyroidism.

The rearrangement joins TRBV7-9 to TRBJ2-3, with a possible D match to TRBD1 (5 bases). The CDR3 is 13 residues long. The V gene lost 2 bases and the J gene lost 6 bases, with 9 bases spanning the gap. Per the germline V gene, CDR1 is SEHNR and CDR2 is FQNEAQ (reference sequence). The chain's CDR3 is CASSLTTVDTQYF. CDR3 DNA: TGTGCCAGCAGCTTAACGACAGTTGATACGCAGTATTTT.

Turning to this clonotype: A much larger clone sits a single nucleotide away, making a read error possible. V gene TRBV10-2 combines with J gene TRBJ1-5; the D is unclear. This CDR3 has 13 amino acids. Trimming took off 8 bases at V and 4 bases at J, with 12 bases between the two ends. Looked up from germline, CDR1 is WSHSY and CDR2 is SAAADI. CDR3 nucleotides: TGCGCCAGCGCTCTGGAGGTTAATCAGCCCCAGCATTTT. This gives the protein CASALEVNQPQHF.

This clonotype appeared many times. The CDR3 DNA sequence: TGCAGTGCTATGGGGCTAGCGGGGAAAGAGACCCAGTACTTC. Amino acid sequence: CSAMGLAGKETQYF. The chain links TRBV20-1 to TRBJ2-5, with 9 bases identical to TRBD2. Germline lookup yields CDR1 DFQATT and CDR2 SNEGSKA (reference sequence). After removal of 4 bases from V and 3 bases from J, the junction contained 6 bases not matched to a gene. The CDR3 length is 14 residues.

This clonotype was counted only a few times. This rearrangement joins TRBV19 to TRBJ2-7, with D perhaps given as TRBD1 or TRBD2 (6 bases each). Trimming took off 5 bases at V and 2 bases at J, with 16 bases between the two ends. This CDR3 is built from 15 residues. Looked up from germline, CDR1 is LNHDA and CDR2 is SQIVND (reference sequence). CDR3 in DNA: TGTGCCAGTAGTCCAAGAGGGGGGCAAACCTACGAGCAGTACTTC. Its protein is CASSPRGGQTYEQYF.

For this clonotype: With a much larger clone just one base away, this may be a read error. The V and J genes are TRBV5-4 and TRBJ1-1; 7 nucleotides match TRBD1. The germline gives CDR1 SGHNT, CDR2 YYREEE (reference sequence). CDR3 length equals 15 residues. The CDR3 spells CASSIRQGSGTEAFF. The CDR3 DNA follows: TGCGCCAGCAGCATACGACAGGGTTCAGGCACTGAAGCTTTCTTT.

This clonotype was picked up a small number of times. The gene calls are TRBV5-4 and TRBJ1-4; a possible D gene is TRBD1 (5 bases). Germline CDR1 and CDR2: SGHNT and YYREEE (reference sequence). V lost 0 bases and J 11 bases, leaving 14 bases between the germline ends. This CDR3 has 14 amino acids. The CDR3 sequence: CASSLDGGLGKLFF. The CDR3 DNA reads TGTGCCAGCAGCTTGGACGGGGGGTTGGGTAAACTGTTTTTT.

This clonotype occurred once. A read error may be the cause here, since a much bigger clone is one base away. This rearrangement joins TRBV5-1 to TRBJ1-2; no reliable D call. The CDR3 runs 13 residues. Trimming stripped 4 bases from V and 6 bases from J, with 13 bases between. Per germline, CDR1 SGHRS and CDR2 YFSETQ. The CDR3 bases are TGCGCCAGCAGCGGAATCAGCCCTAATGGCTACACCTTC. It encodes CASSGISPNGYTF. The full variable domain, completed using reference TRBV5-1 and TRBJ1-2, is KAGVTQTPRYLIKTRGQQVTLSCSPISGHRSVSWYQQTPGQGLQFLFEYFSETQRNKGNFPGRFSGRQFSNSRSEMNVSTLELGDSALYLCASSGISPNGYTFGSGTRLTVV.

This clonotype was recorded at least ten times. The chain combines TRBV24-1 with TRBJ2-5, with 7 bases fitting TRBD2. CDR3 size: 15 residues. Germline V CDR1 and CDR2: KGHDR, SFDVKD. V was pared by 3 bases and J by 3 bases, with 6 bases of the junction left unmatched. Here the CDR3 DNA reads TGTGCCACCAGTGATAGGCGGGAGTCCAAAGAGACCCAGTACTTC. It specifies CATSDRRESKETQYF.

This sequence joins TRBV6-1 and TRBJ1-1; 10 bases line up with TRBD1. There are 15 residues in the CDR3. The V gene end was trimmed by 8 bases and the J gene end by 3 bases; junction bases not matched to a gene: 9. From germline, CDR1 is MNHNS and CDR2 SASEGT. The CDR3 sequence: CASETGGWGYTEAFF. The CDR3 nucleotides are TGTGCCAGCGAGACAGGGGGCTGGGGGTACACTGAAGCTTTCTTT.

V and J are TRBV7-9 and TRBJ2-7; 7 positions agree with TRBD2. The CDR3 spans 15 residues. V lost 2 bases and J lost 4; bases outside the gene matches: 8. The germline CDR1 and CDR2 sequences are SEHNR and FQNEAQ (reference sequence). Here the CDR3 DNA reads TGTGCCAGCAGCTTATTACTCGGGGGGAAGTACGAGCAGTACTTC. Residues: CASSLLLGGKYEQYF.

This clonotype was recorded at least ten times. This chain uses TRBV24-1 with TRBJ2-7; 11 bases agree with TRBD1. The CDR3 has 14 amino acids. Germline loops: CDR1 KGHDR, CDR2 SFDVKD. The trim removed 3 bases at V and 6 bases at J, leaving 3 bases unmatched. The CDR3 sequence: CATSDPGTGGEQYF. DNA of the CDR3: TGTGCCACCAGTGATCCCGGGACAGGGGGCGAGCAGTACTTC.

This clonotype was detected only a few times. The junction does not match germline at one end; this may be a read error. The chain combines TRBV7-2 with TRBJ2-7; D possibly corresponds to TRBD2 (5 bases). The CDR3 totals 15 residues. Per germline, CDR1 SGHTA and CDR2 FQGNSA. The CDR3 loop reads CASSQADALIYEQYF. CDR3 DNA sequence: TGCGCCAGCAGCCAAGCGGACGCGCTGATCTACGAGCAGTACTTC. Complete variable domain (other parts from reference TRBV7-2 and TRBJ2-7): GAGVSQSPSNKVTEKGKDVELRCDPISGHTALYWYRQSLGQGLEFLIYFQGNSAPDKSGLPSDRFSAERTGGSVSTLTIQRTQQEDSAVYLCASSQADALIYEQYFGPGTRLTVT.

Concerning this clonotype itself: The junction does not match germline at one end; this may be a read error. The chain employs TRBV5-1 and TRBJ1-1; D remains ambiguous. CDR1 is SGHRS, CDR2 YFSETQ, per germline. This CDR3 has 15 residues. The CDR3 nucleotides read TGTGCCAGCAGCCAAACTGTATCACACTACACTGAAGCTTTCTTT. Its translation is CASSQTVSHYTEAFF.

This clonotype was recorded a few times. The chain carries TRBV6-5 and TRBJ2-2; 7 nucleotides agree with TRBD1. This CDR3 region has 16 residues. V gave up 4 bases and J gave up 5 bases; unmatched junction bases: 10. Germline V CDR1 and CDR2: MNHEY, SVGAGI. The CDR3 here is CASSFFDRVETGELFF. The CDR3 nucleotides are TGTGCCAGCAGTTTCTTCGACAGGGTAGAAACCGGGGAGCTGTTTTTT.

CDR3 sequence (DNA): TGTGCCAGCAGCTTAATGGGCCCGGGACAGGGTAACACTGAAGCTTTCTTT. It translates to CASSLMGPGQGNTEAFF. V gene TRBV7-3 combines with J gene TRBJ1-1; 9 bases fit TRBD1. J was trimmed by 2 bases and V by 1 base; bases with no gene match: 8. The CDR3 spans 17 residues. CDR1 is SGHTA and CDR2 is FQGTGA in the germline V gene. Filled out from reference TRBV7-3 and TRBJ1-1, the complete variable domain reads GAGVSQTPSNKVTEKGKYVELRCDPISGHTALYWYRQSLGQGPEFLIYFQGTGAADDSGLPNDRFFAVRPEGSVSTLKIQRTERGDSAVYLCASSLMGPGQGNTEAFFGQGTRLTVV.

This chain connects TRBV25-1 to TRBJ1-3, with 8 nucleotides matching TRBD1. The V gene end was trimmed by 8 bases and the J gene end by 2 bases; junction bases not matched to a gene: 11. Germline V lookup: CDR1 MGHDK, CDR2 SYGVNS. The CDR3 runs to 16 residues. The CDR3 loop is CASVGRTGITGNTIYF. The CDR3 DNA is TGTGCCAGCGTGGGGAGGACAGGGATTACTGGAAACACCATATATTTT.

This clonotype has more than one count but fewer than ten. The J gene is TRBJ2-6, the V gene TRBV29-1; D gene unclear. The CDR3 loop spans 13 amino acids. Germline CDR1 SQVTM, CDR2 ANQGSEA. V was clipped by 4 bases and J by 2 bases, with 6 bases between them. CDR3 sequence (DNA): TGCAGCGTTGTTGGGGCTGGGGCCAACGTCCTGACTTTC. This gives the protein CSVVGAGANVLTF.

V gene TRBV2 combines with J gene TRBJ1-6; D perhaps matches TRBD1 (6 bases). V was clipped by 1 base and J by 9 bases, with 10 bases between them. The CDR3 totals 14 residues. Germline CDR1 reads SNHLY; CDR2 reads FYNNEI. CDR3 residues: CASSEGDTLSPLHF. CDR3 nucleotides: TGTGCCAGCAGTGAAGGGGACACCCTTTCACCCCTCCACTTT.

In its sample, this clonotype was seen many times. The chain employs TRBV19 and TRBJ1-1; unclear D gene. Germline V gene sequence: CDR1 LNHDA, CDR2 SQIVND (reference sequence). The V gene lost 10 bases and the J gene lost 1 base, with 7 bases spanning the gap. The CDR3 has 11 residues. The CDR3 sequence is CATGGNTEAFF. The DNA of the CDR3 is TGTGCCACCGGTGGGAACACTGAAGCTTTCTTT.

This clonotype was seen ten or more times. The V and J genes are TRBV7-9 and TRBJ2-7, with a tentative D call TRBD1 (5 bases). Germline loops: CDR1 SEHNR, CDR2 FQNEAQ (reference sequence). V dropped 4 bases and J dropped 6 bases, with 7 bases sitting between them. The CDR3 spans 11 residues. The CDR3 is CASSSTAEQYF. The CDR3 region has the DNA TGTGCCAGCAGCTCGACAGCCGAGCAGTACTTC.

This clonotype was seen at least ten times. The V and J genes are TRBV20-1 and TRBJ1-1; D unclear. Germline assignment: CDR1 DFQATT and CDR2 SNEGSKA (reference sequence). Trimming stripped 4 bases from V and 0 bases from J, with 15 bases between. This CDR3 comprises 15 residues. The CDR3 sequence: CSANEADSLNTEAFF. The CDR3 bases are TGCAGTGCTAATGAAGCAGATTCCCTGAACACTGAAGCTTTCTTT.

Notes on this clonotype: One end of the junction is discordant with germline, which a read error may explain. J is TRBJ2-7 and V is TRBV11-2, with D hard to call. CDR1 and CDR2 from the germline V gene are SGHAT and FQNNGV. CDR3 length: 15 residues. As DNA, the CDR3 is TGCGCCAGCAGCCAAAATGACGGAAGCTCCTACGAGCAGTACTTC. It codes for CASSQNDGSSYEQYF.

The chain combines TRBV27 with TRBJ1-5; D ambiguous. The CDR3 contains 13 residues. CDR1 is MNHEY, CDR2 SMNVEV, per germline (reference sequence). The V end was cut by 2 bases, the J end by 11 bases, with 13 bases between. The CDR3 sequence is CASSLGYDGAQHF. DNA for the CDR3: TGTGCCAGCAGTTTAGGTTACGACGGAGCCCAGCATTTT.

Many counts were recorded for this clonotype. As DNA, the CDR3 is TGCAGCGTTGAAGATCAGACTGCCACCCACACCCCCCTTTTTTTT. The encoded protein is CSVEDQTATHTPLFF. V is TRBV29-1 and J is TRBJ1-4; D is unresolved. CDR3 size: 15 residues. V was trimmed by 0 bases and J by 17 bases, leaving 25 bases between them. Germline V CDR1 and CDR2: SQVTM, ANQGSEA.

V is TRBV2 and J is TRBJ2-6; TRBD1 is a possible D gene (5 bases). Germline V gene sequence: CDR1 SNHLY, CDR2 FYNNEI. Trimming cost V 6 bases and J 8 bases, with 14 bases left between them. The CDR3 extends over 14 amino acids. The CDR3 sequence is CASSPSSGTNVLTF. DNA of the CDR3: TGTGCCAGCAGCCCAAGCTCAGGGACCAACGTCCTGACTTTC.

The rearrangement links TRBV12-3 or TRBV12-4 to TRBJ1-3; a possible D gene is TRBD1 (5 bases). The CDR3 consists of 15 residues. The V end lost 8 bases, the J end lost 6 bases, and 20 bases lay between the germline ends. The CDR3 spells CASRPGTTVENTIYF. CDR3 in DNA: TGTGCCAGCCGACCTGGGACGACGGTGGAAAACACCATATATTTT.

The J gene is TRBJ1-1, the V gene TRBV29-1; weak D call: TRBD1 (6 bases). The V end was cut by 8 bases, the J end by 3 bases, with 16 bases between. The CDR3 is 13 amino acids. Germline-derived CDR1 and CDR2 are SQVTM and ANQGSEA. CDR3 nucleotide sequence: TGCAGCACCCTGCGGGGGGGCGACACTGAAGCTTTCTTT. Protein product: CSTLRGGDTEAFF.